This record looks at one T cell receptor (beta chain) sequence and its context. The data were obtained in a study of Ad26.COV2.S vaccination and SARS-CoV-2 variants. Study-wide context: By the intramuscular route, Ad26.COV2.S was given once, or twice 56 days apart.

With 4 bases clipped from V and 10 bases from J, the junction kept 7 bases outside the gene matches. Germline-derived CDR1 and CDR2 are SGHVS and FQNEAQ. This CDR3 spans 14 amino acids. Libraries were prepared by immunoSEQ multiplex PCR; TCRdb keeps only in-frame clonotypes and omits some of them. The sample records some 250,000 clones, more than 75% being singletons. Treatment given: 15 to 20 received Ad26.COV2.S at low or high dose, single or two shots; 5 received placebo; per-sample allocation not given. Each sample was drawn 63 days after the first injection (of vaccine or placebo). The chain employs TRBV7-8 and TRBJ1-5, with TRBD1 matching 10 bases. The sample was peripheral blood, taken in a trial of Ad26.COV2.S vaccine versus placebo. The origin of this receptor is a person between 18 and 65 years old who received the Ad26.COV2.S COVID-19 vaccine or a placebo. The CDR3, as DNA: TGTGCCAGCAGCTACGGACAGGGGGAAGGTCCCCAGCATTTT. Translating it yields CASSYGQGEGPQHF.